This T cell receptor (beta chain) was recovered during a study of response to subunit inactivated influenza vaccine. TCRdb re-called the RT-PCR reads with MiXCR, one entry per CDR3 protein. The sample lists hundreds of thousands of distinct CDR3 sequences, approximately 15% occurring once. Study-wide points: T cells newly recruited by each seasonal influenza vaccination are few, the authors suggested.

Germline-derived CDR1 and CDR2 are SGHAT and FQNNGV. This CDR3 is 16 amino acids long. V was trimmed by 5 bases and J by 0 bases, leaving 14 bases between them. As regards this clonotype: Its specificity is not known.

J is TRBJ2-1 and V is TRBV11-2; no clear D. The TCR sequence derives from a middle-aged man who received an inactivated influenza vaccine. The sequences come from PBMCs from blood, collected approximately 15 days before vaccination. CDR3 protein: CASSRLLGSSYNEQFF. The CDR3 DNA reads TGTGCCAGCAGCAGATTGCTGGGTAGCTCCTACAATGAGCAGTTCTTC.